Listed here are 13 T cell receptor beta chains from one sample, sequenced in a study of PD-1 blockade in classical Hodgkin lymphoma. The data were produced by immunoSEQ multiplex PCR, yet TCRdb's version contains in-frame clones alone and is incomplete. The data contain about 40,000 clones, approximately 80% of them singletons. In every patient, relapse followed autologous stem cell transplantation, while exposure to brentuximab vedotin differed. The starting material was peripheral blood mononuclear cells (PBMCs), obtained at baseline. Receptors originate from a human donor with classical Hodgkin lymphoma.

Written as DNA, the CDR3 is TGTGCCAGCAGCTTGGTGGGGGGCAATCAGCCCCAGCATTTT. Translation gives CASSLVGGNQPQHF. The chain joins TRBV7-9 to TRBJ1-5; TRBD1 is a possible D gene (5 bases). The germline CDR1 and CDR2 sequences are SEHNR and FQNEAQ (reference sequence). With 3 bases removed from V and 2 bases from J, the gap between germline ends came to 8 bases. CDR3 size: 14 residues.

This clone was observed a handful of times. The V call is TRBV7-2, the J call TRBJ1-2; D is ambiguous. V shed 3 bases and J shed 2 bases, with 10 bases lying between them. The CDR3 covers 14 residues. Germline V gene lookup returns CDR1 SGHTA and CDR2 FQGNSA. The CDR3 DNA reads as TGTGCCAGCAGCTTGATCTCAACGAACTATGGCTACACCTTC. This translates into CASSLISTNYGYTF.

The V gene is TRBV2, the J gene TRBJ1-1, with D unclear. The CDR3 covers 15 residues. The V and J ends lost 6 bases and 1 base respectively, with 15 bases between them. The V gene's germline CDR1 is SNHLY and CDR2 FYNNEI. CDR3 loop: CASSAFQSGNTEAFF. CDR3 coding DNA: TGTGCCAGCAGCGCCTTCCAGTCGGGGAACACTGAAGCTTTCTTT.

The V gene is TRBV27, the J gene TRBJ2-1; 10 nucleotides match TRBD2. The germline CDR1 and CDR2 sequences are MNHEY and SMNVEV (reference sequence). This CDR3 has 16 residues. The junction had 4 bases not matched to a gene; V was cut back by 3 bases and J by 2 bases. For the CDR3, the DNA is TGTGCCAGCAGTTTTTTAACTAGCGGGACCTACAATGAGCAGTTCTTC. Translating it yields CASSFLTSGTYNEQFF.

CDR3 coding DNA: TGTGCCAGCAAGGACTTAAAGTCCTACGAGCAGTACTTC. Residues: CASKDLKSYEQYF. The genes are TRBV6-5 and TRBJ2-5; tentative D call: TRBD2 (5 bases). The end of the DNA fits TRBJ2-7 better, so the J call may be wrong. Germline V gene data show CDR1 as MNHEY and CDR2 as SVGAGI. The CDR3 totals 13 residues.

This clone has only a few counts. J is TRBJ2-3 and V is TRBV11-2, with 12 bases aligning to TRBD2. V was clipped by 5 bases and J by 1 base; unmatched bases: 1. This CDR3 region has 15 residues. Per germline, CDR1 SGHAT and CDR2 FQNNGV. The chain's CDR3 is CASSRLAGGTDTQYF. In DNA, the CDR3 is TGTGCCAGCAGCCGACTAGCGGGAGGCACAGATACGCAGTATTTT. The full variable domain, its missing parts supplied by reference TRBV11-2 and TRBJ2-3, is EAGVAQSPRYKIIEKRQSVAFWCNPISGHATLYWYQQILGQGPKLLIQFQNNGVVDDSQLPKDRFSAERLKGVDSTLKIQPAKLEDSAVYLCASSRLAGGTDTQYFGPGTRLTVL.

The chain uses TRBV6-5 and TRBJ1-1; D remains ambiguous. Trimming took 5 bases from V and 2 from J, leaving 12 bases between them. CDR3 length equals 14 residues. Germline V gene sequence: CDR1 MNHEY, CDR2 SVGAGI. The CDR3 here is CASSPRPFNTEAFF. The DNA of the CDR3 is TGTGCCAGCAGTCCTCGACCCTTTAACACTGAAGCTTTCTTT.

This clone was recorded at least ten times. Other DNA sequences in the sample encode the same CDR3. The gene calls are TRBV7-2 and TRBJ2-7; D gene unclear. The CDR3 is made up of 13 amino acids. V shed 3 bases and J shed 2 bases, with 8 bases lying between them. The germline gives CDR1 SGHTA, CDR2 FQGNSA. For the CDR3, the DNA is TGTGCCAGCAGCTTCGGGCTAACCTACGAGCAGTACTTC. It codes for CASSFGLTYEQYF.

The chain uses TRBV9 and TRBJ2-3; D uncertain. The CDR3 spans 13 residues. Trimming pared 0 bases from V and 2 bases from J, leaving 4 bases between. Germline V CDR1 and CDR2: SGDLS, YYNGEE. The CDR3 loop is CASSVGLTDTQYF. CDR3 DNA: TGTGCCAGCAGCGTAGGCCTCACAGATACGCAGTATTTT. The full variable domain, in which reference TRBV9 and TRBJ2-3 provide the parts outside the CDR3, is DSGVTQTPKHLITATGQRVTLRCSPRSGDLSVYWYQQSLDQGLQFLIQYYNGEERAKGNILERFSAQQFPDLHSELNLSSLELGDSALYFCASSVGLTDTQYFGPGTRLTVL.

The rearrangement links TRBV5-6 to TRBJ2-1; 9 bases align to TRBD2. The germline gives CDR1 SGHDT, CDR2 YYEEEE. Losses at the gene ends were 0 bases for V and 15 bases for J; bases not matched to a gene: 7. The CDR3 is made up of 13 amino acids. CDR3 protein: CASSLGGGRAPFF. In DNA, the CDR3 is TGTGCCAGCAGCTTGGGGGGCGGGAGGGCGCCGTTCTTC.

V is TRBV28 and J is TRBJ1-6; 9 bases fit TRBD1. Unmatched junction bases numbered 8, after V lost 8 bases and J lost 9 bases. Germline CDR1 reads MDHEN; CDR2 reads SYDVKM. This CDR3 spans 14 amino acids. The CDR3 bases are TGTGCCAGCTTTTCCACGGACAGGGGTTCACCCCTCCACTTT. This codes for CASFSTDRGSPLHF.

The sample holds a few counts of this clone. The J gene is TRBJ2-1, the V gene TRBV7-9, with D tentatively TRBD2 (5 bases). Trimming pared 5 bases from V and 2 bases from J, leaving 10 bases between. Per the germline V gene, CDR1 is SEHNR and CDR2 is FQNEAQ (reference sequence). CDR3 length: 14 residues. CDR3 loop: CASSGENAYNEQFF. The CDR3 DNA is TGTGCCAGCAGCGGGGAGAACGCCTACAATGAGCAGTTCTTC.

The V and J genes are TRBV28 and TRBJ1-6, with D perhaps TRBD1 (6 bases). Trimming removed 5 bases from V and 8 bases from J, with 10 bases in between. CDR3 length: 13 amino acids. Per germline, CDR1 MDHEN and CDR2 SYDVKM. CDR3 sequence reads: CASSPRQDSPLHF. Written as DNA, the CDR3 is TGTGCCAGCAGTCCGCGACAGGATTCACCCCTCCACTTT.